This is a list of T cell receptor beta chains from one sample in a study of control samples from healthy donors and cancer patients. Assay: immunoSEQ multiplex PCR; the TCRdb copy retains only in-frame clones and omits some. Of 150,000 or so clones in the sample, 75% to 95% were seen once. Material: blood. The receptors here all came from a man aged 40-49 years in good health. CDR3s include the opening cysteine and the closing phenylalanine or tryptophan. D genes are given only for firm matches. Size is stated for part of the rows, as once, few or many counts, or as a class when the clone is expanded.

J gene,clone size,D gene,V gene,CDR3 protein,CDR3 DNA
TRBJ2-1,once,TRBD1,TRBV28,CASSPIRGQGNNEQFF,TGTGCCAGCAGTCCTATTAGGGGACAGGGAAACAATGAGCAGTTCTTC
TRBJ2-2,once,TRBD1,TRBV6-2/TRBV6-3,CASSRDSGTGELFF,TGTGCCAGCAGTAGGGACAGCGGAACCGGGGAGCTGTTTTTT
TRBJ1-6,.,.,TRBV6-5,CASRPGPNSPLHF,TGTGCCAGCAGGCCGGGCCCCAATTCACCCCTCCACTTT
TRBJ2-1,.,.,TRBV24-1,CATSDPGTMNEQFF,TGTGCCACCAGTGACCCCGGGACAATGAATGAGCAGTTCTTC
TRBJ1-5,once,TRBD1,TRBV11-3,CASSLLHWDRDYSNQPQHF,TGTGCCAGCAGCCTCCTACATTGGGACAGGGACTATAGCAATCAGCCCCAGCATTTT
TRBJ1-1,.,.,TRBV30,CAWSATGYNTEAFF,TGTGCCTGGAGTGCCACAGGGTACAACACTGAAGCTTTCTTT
TRBJ1-4,.,.,TRBV6-5,CASTYGGQGEKLFF,TGTGCCAGCACCTACGGAGGGCAGGGTGAAAAACTGTTTTTT
TRBJ2-5,.,TRBD2,TRBV6-5,CASSYTLAGEGTQYF,TGTGCCAGCAGTTACACCCTAGCGGGTGAAGGGACCCAGTACTTC
TRBJ1-1,.,.,TRBV5-1,CASSLETLNTEAFF,TGCGCCAGCAGCTTGGAGACCCTGAACACTGAAGCTTTCTTT
TRBJ1-6,.,.,TRBV9,CASGRTSTGNSPLHF,TGTGCCAGCGGCAGGACTTCAACGGGAAATTCACCCCTCCACTTT
TRBJ1-3,.,.,TRBV18,CASSPQQTGNTIYF,TGTGCCAGCTCACCCCAGCAAACTGGAAACACCATATATTTT
TRBJ2-2,.,.,TRBV9,CASSVETNTGELFF,TGTGCCAGCAGCGTAGAAACGAACACCGGGGAGCTGTTTTTT
TRBJ2-1,once,.,TRBV11-2,CASSLGHEQFF,TGTGCCAGCAGCTTAGGTCATGAGCAGTTCTTC
TRBJ2-3,.,.,TRBV5-6,CASSLGGSTDTQYF,TGTGCCAGCAGCTTGGGTGGCTCCACAGATACGCAGTATTTT
TRBJ2-5,.,TRBD2,TRBV10-3,CAISVGRSGGEKTQYF,TGTGCCATCAGTGTGGGCCGCAGCGGGGGGGAAAAGACCCAGTACTTC
TRBJ1-4,.,.,TRBV18,CASSPPGGSNEKLFF,TGTGCCAGCTCACCACCTGGGGGCTCTAATGAAAAACTGTTTTTT
TRBJ2-1,.,.,TRBV27,CASSLGGMGNEQFF,TGTGCCAGCAGTTTAGGTGGGATGGGCAATGAGCAGTTCTTC
TRBJ2-3,once,.,TRBV24-1,CATGPREDTQYF,TGTGCCACGGGACCCAGGGAAGATACGCAGTATTTT
TRBJ2-7,.,.,TRBV5-1,CASSLTGSSYEQYF,TGCGCCAGCAGCTTGACGGGTAGCTCCTACGAGCAGTACTTC
TRBJ2-7,few,.,TRBV19,CASSLQGYEQYF,TGTGCCAGTAGTCTCCAGGGTTACGAGCAGTACTTC
TRBJ2-3,once,.,TRBV6-2/TRBV6-3,CASSYASARGTDTQYF,TGTGCCAGCAGTTACGCCAGCGCTAGAGGCACAGATACGCAGTATTTT
TRBJ1-1,.,.,TRBV7-3,CASSLTWQTEAFF,TGTGCCAGCAGCTTAACGTGGCAGACCGAAGCTTTCTTT
TRBJ2-2,few,.,TRBV2,CASSERGTGELFF,TGTGCCAGCAGTGAAAGAGGCACCGGGGAGCTGTTTTTT
TRBJ2-2,once,.,TRBV7-2,CASSFSNRELFF,TGTGCCAGCAGCTTCTCCAACCGGGAGCTGTTTTTT
TRBJ2-1,.,TRBD2,TRBV28,CASSSGLAGAYNEQFF,TGTGCCAGCAGTTCAGGACTAGCGGGGGCGTACAATGAGCAGTTCTTC
TRBJ2-1,.,.,TRBV29-1,CSVEEGGGASYNEQFF,TGCAGCGTTGAAGAAGGGGGAGGTGCCTCCTACAATGAGCAGTTCTTC
TRBJ2-7,.,.,TRBV5-1,CASSLTPSTLPEQYF,TGCGCCAGCAGCTTGACCCCATCTACTCTGCCCGAGCAGTACTTC
TRBJ2-5,.,TRBD1,TRBV7-8,CASSLAGTGWLETQYF,TGTGCCAGCAGCTTAGCAGGGACAGGGTGGTTAGAGACCCAGTACTTC
TRBJ1-1,.,TRBD1,TRBV7-3,CASSLAGGATNTEAFF,TGTGCCAGCAGCTTGGCAGGGGGCGCGACGAACACTGAAGCTTTCTTT
TRBJ2-6,once,TRBD1,TRBV5-1,CASSTTGAGANVLTF,TGCGCCAGCAGCACGACAGGGGCGGGGGCCAACGTCCTGACTTTC
TRBJ2-7,.,TRBD2,TRBV5-8,CASRRAAGETWDEQYF,TGTGCCAGCAGACGAGCCGCGGGGGAGACGTGGGACGAGCAGTACTTC
TRBJ2-3,.,.,TRBV5-1,CATSQAGNTDTQYF,TGCGCCACCTCGCAGGCGGGTAACACAGATACGCAGTATTTT
TRBJ1-3,.,TRBD1,TRBV5-1,CASSNRQGADTIYF,TGCGCCAGCAGCAATCGACAGGGGGCGGACACCATATATTTT
TRBJ1-2,few,TRBD1,TRBV28,CASRTGFLYGYTF,TGTGCCAGCAGGACAGGGTTCCTCTATGGCTACACCTTC
TRBJ2-3,.,.,TRBV7-2,CASSLAVQGVGTDTQYF,TGTGCCAGCAGCTTAGCAGTACAGGGTGTGGGCACAGATACGCAGTATTTT
TRBJ2-7,.,TRBD1,TRBV7-8,CASSLNRGASSSYEQYF,TGTGCCAGCAGCTTAAACAGGGGGGCCTCTTCGTCCTACGAGCAGTACTTC
TRBJ1-2,.,.,TRBV18,CASSSDGGYTF,TGTGCCAGCTCATCGGACGGGGGCTACACCTTC
TRBJ2-3,.,TRBD1,TRBV27,CASSPLLYQGATQYF,TGTGCCAGCAGTCCTTTACTATACCAGGGGGCGACGCAGTATTTT
TRBJ1-6,.,.,TRBV30,CAWHGASSYNSPLHF,TGTGCCTGGCATGGGGCCAGCTCCTATAATTCACCCCTCCACTTT
TRBJ1-2,.,.,TRBV9,CASSVATTGSGVDGYTF,TGTGCCAGCAGCGTAGCTACAACTGGGAGTGGGGTTGATGGCTACACCTTC
TRBJ2-3,.,.,TRBV9,CASSVGPGPATDTQYF,TGTGCCAGCAGCGTGGGTCCGGGACCAGCCACAGATACGCAGTATTTT
TRBJ2-2,.,.,TRBV7-2,CASSLEVTNTGELFF,TGTGCCAGCAGCTTAGAGGTGACAAACACCGGGGAGCTGTTTTTT
TRBJ2-1,.,.,TRBV6-5,CASSSPTRGYNEQFF,TGTGCCAGCAGTTCCCCGACCCGGGGTTACAATGAGCAGTTCTTC
TRBJ1-2,.,.,TRBV5-4,CASSLDREAGYTF,TGTGCCAGCAGCTTGGACAGGGAGGCGGGCTACACCTTC
TRBJ2-1,once,TRBD2,TRBV11-2,CASSLDQLAGVVQFF,TGTGCCAGCAGCTTAGATCAACTAGCGGGGGTGGTGCAGTTCTTC
TRBJ1-1,.,.,TRBV5-1,CASSRTPNTEAFF,TGCGCCAGCAGTAGGACACCTAACACTGAAGCTTTCTTT
TRBJ2-7,once,.,TRBV2,CASSEVPPVAGYEQYF,TGTGCCAGCAGTGAAGTTCCCCCGGTGGCAGGGTACGAGCAGTACTTC
TRBJ2-4,.,.,TRBV5-1,CASTPSGNGIQYF,TGCGCCAGCACCCCTTCAGGAAACGGCATTCAGTACTTC
TRBJ1-1,.,.,TRBV18,CASSPQGFGTEAFF,TGTGCCAGCTCACCCCAGGGTTTTGGCACTGAAGCTTTCTTT
TRBJ1-2,.,.,TRBV7-9,CASSYHQGGYTF,TGTGCCAGCAGCTACCATCAGGGTGGCTACACCTTC